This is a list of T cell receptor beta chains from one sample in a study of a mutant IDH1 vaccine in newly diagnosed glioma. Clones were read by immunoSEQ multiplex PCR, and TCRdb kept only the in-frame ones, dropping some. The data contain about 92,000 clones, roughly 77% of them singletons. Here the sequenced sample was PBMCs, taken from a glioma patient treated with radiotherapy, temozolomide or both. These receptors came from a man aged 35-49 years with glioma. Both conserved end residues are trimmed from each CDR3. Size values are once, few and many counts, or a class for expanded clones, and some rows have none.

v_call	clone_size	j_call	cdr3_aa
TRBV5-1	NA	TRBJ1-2	ASSLAGQGASGYT
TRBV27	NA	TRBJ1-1	ASSLFRLGKEAF
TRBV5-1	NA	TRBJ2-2	ASRSDRTGELF
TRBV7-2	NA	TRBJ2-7	ASSLEAGYEQY
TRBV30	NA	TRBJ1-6	AWGLGSPLH
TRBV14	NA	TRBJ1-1	ASSPYRENTEAF
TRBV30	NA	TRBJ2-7	AWSLAEVYEQY
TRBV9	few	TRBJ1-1	ASSGHLNTEAF
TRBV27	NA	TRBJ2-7	ASSPKAPGLGVY
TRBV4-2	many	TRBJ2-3	ASSQDRAGGSDTQY
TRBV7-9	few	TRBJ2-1	ASSLEGQFNEQF
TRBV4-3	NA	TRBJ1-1	ASSRLRGGQGLNTEAF
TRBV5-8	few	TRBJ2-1	ASSSPGLGYNEQF
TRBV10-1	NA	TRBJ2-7	ASSDPTSGNYEQY
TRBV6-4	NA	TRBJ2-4	ASHRTSEEENIQY
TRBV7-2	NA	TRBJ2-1	ASSLKLAGGPEQF
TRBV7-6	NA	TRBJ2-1	ASSPTGGLSSYNEQF
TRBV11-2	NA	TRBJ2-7	ASSLERDEQY
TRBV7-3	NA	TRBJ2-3	ASSPSPGSQDTQY
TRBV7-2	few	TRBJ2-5	ASSLAPSSSGWGY
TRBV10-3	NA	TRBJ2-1	AISEWGQYNEQF
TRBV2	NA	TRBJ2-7	ASSESSYSYEQY
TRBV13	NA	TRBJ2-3	ASSPPSGREDTQY
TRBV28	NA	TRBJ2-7	ASSPGTGRYEQY
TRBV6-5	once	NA	ASSTPGTWDEQY
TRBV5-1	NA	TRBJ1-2	ASSLDPASNYGYT
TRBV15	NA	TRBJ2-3	ATRRRAGVTDTQY
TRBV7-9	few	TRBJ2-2	ASSLDGTNTGELF
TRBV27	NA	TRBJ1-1	ASSPGPRNTEAF
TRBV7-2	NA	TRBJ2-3	ASSLDLASGGNGYTQY
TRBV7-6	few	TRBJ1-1	ASSQGTVNTEAF
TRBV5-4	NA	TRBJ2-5	ASSLVRQETQY
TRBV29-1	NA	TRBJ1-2	SADSNYGYT
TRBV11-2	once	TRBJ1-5	ASSPRISGGNQPQH
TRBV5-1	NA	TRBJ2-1	ASSLRTSGDVHEQF
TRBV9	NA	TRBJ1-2	ASSVVPDGRGGYT
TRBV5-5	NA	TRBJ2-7	ASSLYSRKDYEQY
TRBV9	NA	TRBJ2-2	ASSVERLGTGELF
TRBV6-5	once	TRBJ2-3	ASSYPSLDTQY
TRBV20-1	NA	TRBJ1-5	SARADRVQH
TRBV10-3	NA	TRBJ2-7	AISTQGASSYEQY
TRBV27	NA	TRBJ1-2	ASSLSKMGGYT
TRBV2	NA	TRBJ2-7	ASSVKQGASYEQY
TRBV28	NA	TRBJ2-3	ASDRRGHFTDTQY
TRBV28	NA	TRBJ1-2	ASSLFRPGGGYT